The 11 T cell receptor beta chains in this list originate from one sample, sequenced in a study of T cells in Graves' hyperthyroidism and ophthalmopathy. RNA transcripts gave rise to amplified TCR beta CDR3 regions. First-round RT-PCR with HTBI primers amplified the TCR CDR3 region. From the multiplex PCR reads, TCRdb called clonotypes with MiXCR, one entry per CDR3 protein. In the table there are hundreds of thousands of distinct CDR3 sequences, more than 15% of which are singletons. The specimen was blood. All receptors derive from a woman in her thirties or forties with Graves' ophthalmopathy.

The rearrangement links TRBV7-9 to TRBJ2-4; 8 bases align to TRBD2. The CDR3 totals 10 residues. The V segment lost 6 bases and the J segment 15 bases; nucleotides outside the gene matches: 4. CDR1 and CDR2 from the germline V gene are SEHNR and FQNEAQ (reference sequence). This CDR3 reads CASRGTSWYF. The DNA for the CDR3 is TGTGCCAGCAGGGGGACTAGTTGGTACTTC.

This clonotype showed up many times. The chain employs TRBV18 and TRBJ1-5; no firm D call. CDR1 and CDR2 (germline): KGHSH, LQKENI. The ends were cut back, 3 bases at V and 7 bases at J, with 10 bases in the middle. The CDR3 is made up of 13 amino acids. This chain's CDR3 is CASSPSQSQPQHF. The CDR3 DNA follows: TGTGCCAGCTCACCCTCTCAATCGCAGCCCCAGCATTTT.

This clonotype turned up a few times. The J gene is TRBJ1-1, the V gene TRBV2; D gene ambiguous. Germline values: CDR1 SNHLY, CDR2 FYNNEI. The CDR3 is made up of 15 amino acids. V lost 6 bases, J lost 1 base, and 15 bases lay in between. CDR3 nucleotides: TGTGCCAGCAGCCAGGAGGGTGGGGAGAACACTGAAGCTTTCTTT. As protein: CASSQEGGENTEAFF. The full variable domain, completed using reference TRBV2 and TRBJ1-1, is EPEVTQTPSHQVTQMGQEVILRCVPISNHLYFYWYRQILGQKVEFLVSFYNNEISEKSEIFDDQFSVERPDGSNFTLKIRSTKLEDSAMYFCASSQEGGENTEAFFGQGTRLTVV.

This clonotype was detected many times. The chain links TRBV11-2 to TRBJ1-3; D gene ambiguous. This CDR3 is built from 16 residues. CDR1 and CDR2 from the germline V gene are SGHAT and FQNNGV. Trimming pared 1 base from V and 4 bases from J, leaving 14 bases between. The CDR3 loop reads CASSLALAGAGNTIYF. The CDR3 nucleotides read TGTGCCAGCAGCTTAGCCTTAGCAGGAGCGGGAAACACCATATATTTT.

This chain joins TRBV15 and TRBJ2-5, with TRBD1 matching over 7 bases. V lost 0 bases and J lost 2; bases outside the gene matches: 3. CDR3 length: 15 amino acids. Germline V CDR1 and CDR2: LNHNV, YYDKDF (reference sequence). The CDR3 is CATSRDRDSQETQYF. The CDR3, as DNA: TGTGCCACCAGCAGAGATCGGGACAGTCAAGAGACCCAGTACTTC.

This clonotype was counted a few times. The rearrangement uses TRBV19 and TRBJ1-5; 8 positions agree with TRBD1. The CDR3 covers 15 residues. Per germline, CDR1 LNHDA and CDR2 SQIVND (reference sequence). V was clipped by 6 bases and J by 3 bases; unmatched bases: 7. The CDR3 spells CASSLMTGDNQPQHF. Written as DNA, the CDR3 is TGTGCCAGTAGCCTAATGACAGGGGACAATCAGCCCCAGCATTTT.

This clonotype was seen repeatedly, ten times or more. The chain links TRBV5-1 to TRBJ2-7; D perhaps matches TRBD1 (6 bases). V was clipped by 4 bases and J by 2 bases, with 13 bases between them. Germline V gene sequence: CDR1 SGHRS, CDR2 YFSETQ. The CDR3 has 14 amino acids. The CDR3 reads CASSGLQGAYEQYF. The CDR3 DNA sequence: TGCGCCAGCAGCGGTCTACAGGGCGCCTACGAGCAGTACTTC.

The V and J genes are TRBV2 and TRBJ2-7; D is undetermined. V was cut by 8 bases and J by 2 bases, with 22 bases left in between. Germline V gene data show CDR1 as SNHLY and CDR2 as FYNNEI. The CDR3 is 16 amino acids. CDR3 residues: CASLFRGLQSPYEQYF. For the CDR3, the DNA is TGTGCCAGCCTTTTCAGAGGCCTTCAAAGCCCCTACGAGCAGTACTTC.

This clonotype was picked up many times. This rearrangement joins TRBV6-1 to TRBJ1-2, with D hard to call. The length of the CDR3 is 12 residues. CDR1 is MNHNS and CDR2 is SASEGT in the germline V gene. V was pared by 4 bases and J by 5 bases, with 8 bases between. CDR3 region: CASSGEGYGYTF. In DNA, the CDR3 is TGTGCCAGCAGTGGAGAGGGATATGGCTACACCTTC.

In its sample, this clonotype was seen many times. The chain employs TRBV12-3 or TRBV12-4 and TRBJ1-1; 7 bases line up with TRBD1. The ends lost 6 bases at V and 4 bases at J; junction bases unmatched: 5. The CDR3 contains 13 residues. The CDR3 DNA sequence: TGTGCCAGCAGCTTCTCAGGGGGCACTGAAGCTTTCTTT. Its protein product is CASSFSGGTEAFF.

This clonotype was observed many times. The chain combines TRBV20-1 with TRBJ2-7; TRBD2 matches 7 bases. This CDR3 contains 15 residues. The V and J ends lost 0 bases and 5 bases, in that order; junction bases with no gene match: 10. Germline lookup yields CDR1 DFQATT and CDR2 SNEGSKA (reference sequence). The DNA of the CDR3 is TGCAGTGCTAGAGATGGCGGGGCGGGAGCTCACGAGCAGTACTTC. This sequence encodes CSARDGGAGAHEQYF.